Shown below are 9 T cell receptor beta chains from a single sample sequenced in a study of shared clonotypes between healthy human individuals. This table comes from immunoSEQ multiplex PCR, and its TCRdb copy is limited to in-frame clones, with some not included. This sample has about 2.3 million clones, with less than 95% found just once. Sequenced input: naive CD4+ T cells from PBMCs. Subset: CD45RA+ positively selected. The receptors here all came from a man younger than 30 in good health. Some clones in this sample may be carry-over from other donors' samples.

The chain couples TRBV10-3 to TRBJ2-7, with D maybe TRBD1 (5 bases). The CDR3 has 17 residues. Germline assignment: CDR1 ENHRY and CDR2 SYGVKD. With 0 bases removed from V and 4 bases from J, the gap between germline ends came to 19 bases. CDR3 nucleotides: TGTGCCATCAGTGAGTCGCATCAGGGCCTCTTTCAATACGAGCAGTACTTC. This sequence encodes CAISESHQGLFQYEQYF.

J is TRBJ1-5 and V is TRBV14; no clear D gene. The CDR3 is 18 residues long. CDR1 is SGHDN, CDR2 FVKESK, per germline. V lost 4 bases and J 0 bases, leaving 19 bases between the germline ends. CDR3 sequence reads: CASSRNAWHSYSNQPQHF. The CDR3 DNA reads TGTGCCAGCAGCCGGAATGCATGGCACTCTTATAGCAATCAGCCCCAGCATTTT.

The gene calls are TRBV7-9 and TRBJ2-7, with 9 bases that match TRBD2. The CDR3 length is 13 residues. The V and J ends lost 6 bases and 0 bases, in that order; junction bases with no gene match: 0. Per germline, CDR1 SEHNR and CDR2 FQNEAQ (reference sequence). In DNA, the CDR3 is TGTGCCAGCAGTAGCGGGAGCTCCTACGAGCAGTACTTC. It is translated as CASSSGSSYEQYF.

V usage is TRBV28 and J usage is TRBJ1-5, with D perhaps TRBD1 (5 bases). This CDR3 is 13 amino acids long. Trimming removed 6 bases from V and 6 bases from J, with 12 bases in between. The germline V gene encodes CDR1 MDHEN and CDR2 SYDVKM. The CDR3, as DNA: TGTGCCAGCAGACCGGGACTTGTTCAGCCCCAGCATTTT. Translating it yields CASRPGLVQPQHF.

This chain joins TRBV5-1 and TRBJ1-2, with 7 bases aligning to TRBD1. CDR3 length: 14 residues. J was trimmed by 4 bases and V by 4 bases; bases with no gene match: 7. Germline V CDR1 and CDR2: SGHRS, YFSETQ. CDR3 sequence: CASSEPGQPYGYTF. The CDR3 nucleotides are TGCGCCAGCAGCGAACCGGGACAGCCCTATGGCTACACCTTC.

The CDR3 sequence is CASSLGPEGGSVGTEAFF. The CDR3 DNA reads as TGTGCCAGCAGCTTAGGCCCAGAAGGGGGCTCGGTTGGCACTGAAGCTTTCTTT. The chain carries TRBV7-8 and TRBJ1-1; 7 positions match TRBD1. The CDR3 consists of 18 residues. Trimming at V came to 1 base and at J to 4 bases, leaving 15 bases not matched to a gene. The V gene's germline CDR1 is SGHVS and CDR2 FQNEAQ.

V is TRBV5-1 and J is TRBJ1-1; TRBD1 matches at 8 bases. This CDR3 comprises 15 residues. CDR1 and CDR2 from the germline V gene are SGHRS and YFSETQ. The ends lost 2 bases at V and 0 bases at J; junction bases unmatched: 3. This chain's CDR3 is CASSFNRGVNTEAFF. CDR3 nucleotide sequence: TGCGCCAGCAGCTTTAACAGGGGGGTGAACACTGAAGCTTTCTTT.

A note on this clone: The sample holds other DNA sequences that translate to the same CDR3. The genes are TRBV5-1 and TRBJ2-7; 9 positions agree with TRBD1. The CDR3 has 14 residues. Germline V gene data show CDR1 as SGHRS and CDR2 as YFSETQ. With V trimmed by 2 bases and J by 2 bases, 2 bases remained unmatched. The CDR3 is CASSLGTGTYEQYF. The CDR3 nucleotides are TGCGCCAGCAGCTTAGGGACAGGGACCTACGAGCAGTACTTC.

Turning to this clone: A read error may produce the germline difference seen at one junction end. V is TRBV29-1 and J is TRBJ1-2; D unresolved. CDR1 SQVTM and CDR2 ANQGSEA come from the germline V gene. This CDR3 is 16 amino acids long. The CDR3, as DNA: TGCAGCGTTGAAGATCCGACCGACTTTTATTACTATGGCCACACCTTC. Its translation: CSVEDPTDFYYYGHTF. The entire variable domain, with the rest obtained from reference TRBV29-1 and TRBJ1-2, is as follows: SAVISQKPSRDICQRGTSLTIQCQVDSQVTMMFWYRQQPGQSLTLIATANQGSEATYESGFVIDKFPISRPNLTFSTLTVSNMSPEDSSIYLCSVEDPTDFYYYGHTFGSGTRLTVV.